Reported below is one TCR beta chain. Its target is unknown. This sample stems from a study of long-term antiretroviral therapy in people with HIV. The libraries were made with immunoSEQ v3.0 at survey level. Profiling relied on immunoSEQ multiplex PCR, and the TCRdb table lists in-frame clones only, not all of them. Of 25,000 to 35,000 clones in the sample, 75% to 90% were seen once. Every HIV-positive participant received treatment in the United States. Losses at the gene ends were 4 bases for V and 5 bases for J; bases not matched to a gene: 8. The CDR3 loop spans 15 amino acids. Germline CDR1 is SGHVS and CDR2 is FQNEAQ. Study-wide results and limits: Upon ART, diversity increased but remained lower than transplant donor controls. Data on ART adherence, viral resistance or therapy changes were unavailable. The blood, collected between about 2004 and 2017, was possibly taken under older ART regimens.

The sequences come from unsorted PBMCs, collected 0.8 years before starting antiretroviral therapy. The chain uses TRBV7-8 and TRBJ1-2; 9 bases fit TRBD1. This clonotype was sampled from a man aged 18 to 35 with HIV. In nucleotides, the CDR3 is TGTGCCAGCAGCTCCCTTGACAGGGGGATATATGGCTACACCTTC. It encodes CASSSLDRGIYGYTF.